This T cell receptor beta chain was identified during a study of blood T cell repertoires in COVID-19. Study-wide context: The samples span acute and convalescent COVID-19 from the United States, Italy and Spain. Sources were T cells, B-cell-depleted T cells, or PBMCs; the material itself was cDNA or gDNA.

Unmatched junction bases numbered 9, after V lost 4 bases and J lost 9 bases. The CDR3 sequence is 14 residues long. The V gene's germline CDR1 is GTSNPN and CDR2 SVGIG (reference sequence). In the authors' workflow: Reference gene primers were amplified, and this amplification served to estimate nucleated cell counts. TCRdb's copy holds only in-frame clones and misses some; the assay was immunoSEQ multiplex PCR. Clone size and the V and J calls come from that table; the DNA yielded D and trimming. The table records around 130,000 clones, 84% of them present only once. Specimen: peripheral blood. The chain employs TRBV30 and TRBJ1-4; TRBD1 matches at 9 bases. This clonotype was obtained from a woman in her sixties with acute or convalescent COVID-19. CDR3 bases: TGTGCCTGGAATAAAGGGACAGGGAGAAAAAAACTGTTTTTT. Translating it yields CAWNKGTGRKKLFF.